The rows below give T cell receptor beta chains drawn from one sample of a study of tumor and adjacent non-tumor tissue in lung cancer. TCRdb reprocessed the multiplex PCR reads with MiXCR, giving one entry per CDR3 protein. Among around 82,000 distinct CDR3 sequences listed, roughly 80% were seen once. Sequencing was carried out using distant non-tumor lung tissue. These receptors all stem from a man in his sixties with non-small cell lung cancer. CDR3s include the opening cysteine and the closing phenylalanine or tryptophan. The order of the fields is clone size, V gene, J gene, D gene, CDR3 DNA, CDR3 protein. The D gene is left open where the match is weak. Size tells how often a clone was seen (once, few, many) or the class of an expanded clone, and some rows leave it out.

NA	TRBV6-5	TRBJ1-5	TRBD1	TGTGCAAGCAGTTACAGTGGACAGGATAGTCAGCCCGAGCATTTT	CASSYSGQDSQPEHF
once	TRBV11-1	TRBJ2-5	NA	TGTGCCAGCAGCCCCTTCGACAGGAGGAAAGGGACCCAGTATTTC	CASSPFDRRKGTQYF
NA	TRBV11-3	TRBJ2-1	NA	TGTGCCAGCAGCTTAGTTGCATCCTCCAGCGAGCAGTTCTTC	CASSLVASSSEQFF
NA	TRBV11-2	TRBJ2-7	NA	TGTGCCTGCAGCGTACTGCACAGCTTCTACGAGCAGTACTTC	CACSVLHSFYEQYF
once	TRBV5-4	TRBJ2-2	NA	TGTGCCAGCAGCTTGAGAGGCCTAGCGAACCCCGGGGAGCTGTTTTTT	CASSLRGLANPGELFF
NA	TRBV20-1	TRBJ1-2	NA	TGCAGTGTTAGGAGGTCCTATGGCTACGCCTTC	CSVRRSYGYAF
few	TRBV5-6	TRBJ1-2	NA	TGTGCCAGCGGCCAATCGACAGGCCTCTCTCTATGGGGTGGCTACACCTTC	CASGQSTGLSLWGGYTF
many	TRBV6-6	TRBJ2-7	TRBD2	TGTGCCAGCAGTTACCTCGGACTAGCGGGAGATCGTAGCAACGAGCAGTACTTC	CASSYLGLAGDRSNEQYF
NA	TRBV11-2	TRBJ2-1	NA	TGTGCCAGCAGCTTATCCCCCGGGACAACCTACAATGAGCAGTTCTTC	CASSLSPGTTYNEQFF
NA	TRBV11-2	TRBJ2-6	NA	TGTGCCAGCAGCTTAGTTCCAAAGTACAGGCCCTCTGTGGCCAACTTCCTGACTTTC	CASSLVPKYRPSVANFLTF
once	TRBV6-1	TRBJ2-7	NA	TGTACCAGCAGAGACACTGCGATGGAGCAGTACTTC	CTSRDTAMEQYF
NA	TRBV20-1	TRBJ1-1	NA	TGCAGTGCAAGGGCGGGGGCTAATGTCACTGAAGCTTTCTTT	CSARAGANVTEAFF
once	TRBV11-3	TRBJ2-2	TRBD2	TGTGCCAAAAGCTCCCGGGGAGCGGGAGGATACAGAGCAGGGGAGCTGTTTTTT	CAKSSRGAGGYRAGELFF
NA	TRBV15	TRBJ2-2	NA	TGTGCCACCAGCAGAGATGGGGTCGGAGCCGCGAACACCAGGGAGCTGTTTTTT	CATSRDGVGAANTRELFF
NA	TRBV5-8	TRBJ1-3	NA	TGTGCCAGCAGCTCTAAGGTGGATGAGTCGAAGGGAAACACCATATATTTT	CASSSKVDESKGNTIYF
NA	TRBV20-1	TRBJ2-7	TRBD2	TGCAGCGCTAACTCCCCCATCGGGAGGTATGAGCAGTACTTC	CSANSPIGRYEQYF
NA	TRBV4-2	TRBJ2-3	NA	TGTGCCAGCGGCCCTGATTTTCCAAGCACAGATACGCAGTATTTT	CASGPDFPSTDTQYF
NA	TRBV11-2	TRBJ1-1	NA	TGTGCCAGCATATGGACAAGGCTGAACACTGAAGCTTTCTTT	CASIWTRLNTEAFF
NA	TRBV6-6	TRBJ2-1	NA	TGTGCCAGCAGTCGGGGCGGGGTGGCCAACAATGAGCAGTTCTTC	CASSRGGVANNEQFF
NA	TRBV5-6	TRBJ1-1	NA	TGTGCCAGGAGCGTCAGGGTCACTGAAGCTTTCTTT	CARSVRVTEAFF
NA	TRBV11-2	TRBJ2-7	NA	TGTGCCAACAACTTAGGTTCAAGGGGCGGGCACGAGCAGTACTTC	CANNLGSRGGHEQYF